Listed below are T cell receptor beta chains from one sample, sequenced in a study of T-cell reconstitution after alpha-beta-depleted transplantation in children. TCRdb called the PCR reads again in MiXCR, with one record for every CDR3 protein. The table includes hundreds of thousands of distinct CDR3 sequences, approximately 12% detected once. Source: PBMCs from the stem cell graft donor, taken from the stem cell graft. These receptors originate from a human donor who donated a stem cell graft to a child with combined immunodeficiency. The CDR3 runs from the conserved cysteine through the conserved F or W. Fields, in order: V gene, D gene, clone size, J gene, CDR3 protein, CDR3 DNA. The D gene is left open where the match is weak. Only some rows state a clone size, as once, few, many or a class for expanded clones.

V gene: TRBV6-5; D gene: TRBD2; clone size: many; J gene: TRBJ2-3; CDR3 protein: CASRLAGGPTDTQYF; CDR3 DNA: TGTGCCAGCAGGTTAGCGGGAGGTCCCACAGATACGCAGTATTTT
V gene: TRBV10-3; D gene: -; clone size: -; J gene: TRBJ2-1; CDR3 protein: CATQPLGPSRVIEQFF; CDR3 DNA: TGTGCCACGCAACCCCTCGGGCCCTCTCGGGTCATTGAGCAGTTCTTC
V gene: TRBV24-1; D gene: TRBD1; clone size: few; J gene: TRBJ2-2; CDR3 protein: CATSVTGQGNTGELFF; CDR3 DNA: TGTGCCACCAGTGTCACGGGACAGGGGAACACCGGGGAGCTGTTTTTT
V gene: TRBV4-3; D gene: -; clone size: -; J gene: TRBJ2-5; CDR3 protein: CASSQADSQGGTQYF; CDR3 DNA: TGCGCCAGCAGCCAAGCCGACTCCCAGGGGGGGACCCAGTACTTC
V gene: TRBV12-3/TRBV12-4; D gene: -; clone size: -; J gene: TRBJ2-6; CDR3 protein: CASSTTPPGGANVLTF; CDR3 DNA: TGTGCCAGCAGTACGACCCCCCCGGGAGGGGCCAACGTCCTGACTTTC
V gene: TRBV6-1; D gene: TRBD1; clone size: few; J gene: TRBJ2-3; CDR3 protein: CASLTWTGEGSTDTQYF; CDR3 DNA: TGTGCCAGCCTCACTTGGACAGGGGAGGGTAGCACAGATACGCAGTATTTT
V gene: TRBV12-3/TRBV12-4; D gene: -; clone size: -; J gene: TRBJ1-2; CDR3 protein: CASSSETYYGYTF; CDR3 DNA: TGTGCCAGCAGTTCGGAGACCTACTATGGCTACACCTTC
V gene: TRBV4-3; D gene: TRBD1; clone size: many; J gene: TRBJ2-3; CDR3 protein: CASSQDLSQGADTQYF; CDR3 DNA: TGCGCCAGCAGCCAAGATCTTTCCCAGGGGGCAGATACGCAGTATTTT
V gene: TRBV12-3/TRBV12-4; D gene: -; clone size: few; J gene: TRBJ2-7; CDR3 protein: CASSHPLSYEQYF; CDR3 DNA: TGTGCCAGCAGCCACCCTCTTTCCTACGAGCAGTACTTC
V gene: TRBV29-1; D gene: -; clone size: few; J gene: TRBJ1-2; CDR3 protein: CSVEGRPGYGYTF; CDR3 DNA: TGCAGCGTTGAAGGCAGACCGGGCTATGGCTACACCTTC
V gene: TRBV7-9; D gene: -; clone size: -; J gene: TRBJ2-3; CDR3 protein: CATTIGVQSTDTQYF; CDR3 DNA: TGTGCCACCACTATCGGAGTTCAAAGCACAGATACGCAGTATTTT
V gene: TRBV6-5; D gene: -; clone size: -; J gene: TRBJ2-7; CDR3 protein: CASGDMSYEQYF; CDR3 DNA: TGTGCCAGCGGGGACATGTCCTACGAGCAGTACTTC
V gene: TRBV6-2/TRBV6-3; D gene: TRBD1; clone size: once; J gene: TRBJ2-7; CDR3 protein: CASSYTPGQMAYEQYF; CDR3 DNA: TGTGCCAGCAGTTACACGCCGGGACAGATGGCCTACGAGCAGTACTTC
V gene: TRBV24-1; D gene: TRBD2; clone size: -; J gene: TRBJ2-2; CDR3 protein: CATSDFRGAGATGELFF; CDR3 DNA: TGTGCCACCAGTGATTTCAGGGGAGCGGGAGCGACCGGGGAGCTGTTTTTT
V gene: TRBV28; D gene: TRBD1; clone size: -; J gene: TRBJ2-7; CDR3 protein: CASSLTRDRGIRGQYF; CDR3 DNA: TGTGCCAGCAGTTTAACCCGGGACAGGGGGATTCGCGGGCAGTACTTC
V gene: TRBV5-4; D gene: -; clone size: medium-sized; J gene: TRBJ2-3; CDR3 protein: CASSLKKVTDTQYF; CDR3 DNA: TGTGCCAGCAGCTTGAAGAAGGTCACAGATACGCAGTATTTT
V gene: TRBV15; D gene: -; clone size: -; J gene: TRBJ2-3; CDR3 protein: CATSRDEGGTDTQYF; CDR3 DNA: TGTGCCACCAGCAGAGATGAAGGGGGCACAGATACGCAGTATTTT
V gene: TRBV5-1; D gene: -; clone size: many; J gene: TRBJ2-6; CDR3 protein: CASSQGGAAGANVLTF; CDR3 DNA: TGCGCCAGCAGCCAGGGGGGGGCCGCTGGGGCCAACGTCCTGACTTTC
V gene: TRBV7-9; D gene: -; clone size: -; J gene: TRBJ2-2; CDR3 protein: CASSFTGHETGELFF; CDR3 DNA: TGTGCCAGCAGCTTCACGGGACACGAGACCGGGGAGCTGTTTTTT
V gene: TRBV29-1; D gene: TRBD2; clone size: -; J gene: TRBJ2-1; CDR3 protein: CSVEDWLAGSNEQFF; CDR3 DNA: TGCAGCGTTGAAGATTGGTTAGCGGGATCCAATGAGCAGTTCTTC
V gene: TRBV15; D gene: -; clone size: many; J gene: TRBJ2-5; CDR3 protein: CATSRVQETQYF; CDR3 DNA: TGTGCCACCAGCAGAGTGCAGGAGACCCAGTACTTC
V gene: TRBV20-1; D gene: -; clone size: many; J gene: TRBJ2-3; CDR3 protein: CSARSPTGRTDTQYF; CDR3 DNA: TGCAGTGCACGGAGTCCGACAGGAAGGACAGATACGCAGTATTTT
V gene: TRBV4-3; D gene: TRBD2; clone size: few; J gene: TRBJ2-5; CDR3 protein: CASSQDYRGGLYQETQYF; CDR3 DNA: TGCGCCAGCAGCCAAGATTATCGCGGGGGATTGTACCAAGAGACCCAGTACTTC
V gene: TRBV12-3/TRBV12-4; D gene: -; clone size: -; J gene: TRBJ2-2; CDR3 protein: CASSLKGPGTGELFF; CDR3 DNA: TGTGCCAGCAGTTTAAAGGGGCCGGGCACCGGGGAGCTGTTTTTT
V gene: TRBV28; D gene: -; clone size: -; J gene: TRBJ1-1; CDR3 protein: CASSLSAQYTEAFF; CDR3 DNA: TGTGCCAGCAGTTTATCGGCCCAATACACTGAAGCTTTCTTT
V gene: TRBV19; D gene: -; clone size: -; J gene: TRBJ2-5; CDR3 protein: CASSNGLLYQETQYF; CDR3 DNA: TGTGCCAGTAGTAATGGCCTCTTGTACCAAGAGACCCAGTACTTC
V gene: TRBV12-3/TRBV12-4; D gene: -; clone size: -; J gene: TRBJ1-2; CDR3 protein: CASSRTLDTGYGYTF; CDR3 DNA: TGTGCCAGCAGTCGGACTTTAGATACCGGCTATGGCTACACCTTC
V gene: TRBV6-2/TRBV6-3; D gene: -; clone size: -; J gene: TRBJ2-2; CDR3 protein: CASSYGGRHTGELFF; CDR3 DNA: TGTGCCAGCAGTTACGGGGGGCGACACACCGGGGAGCTGTTTTTT
V gene: TRBV9; D gene: TRBD2; clone size: -; J gene: TRBJ2-1; CDR3 protein: CASSVGGAGLATNEQFF; CDR3 DNA: TGTGCCAGCAGCGTAGGGGGCGCGGGACTAGCTACCAATGAGCAGTTCTTC
V gene: TRBV6-5; D gene: -; clone size: -; J gene: TRBJ1-2; CDR3 protein: CASSYGELGYGYTF; CDR3 DNA: TGTGCCAGCAGTTACGGGGAGTTAGGCTATGGCTACACCTTC
V gene: TRBV29-1; D gene: TRBD2; clone size: -; J gene: TRBJ2-1; CDR3 protein: CSVGSGRGNGQFF; CDR3 DNA: TGCAGCGTGGGTAGCGGGAGGGGTAATGGGCAGTTCTTC
V gene: TRBV6-5; D gene: -; clone size: many; J gene: TRBJ2-1; CDR3 protein: CASSYFGEQFF; CDR3 DNA: TGTGCCAGCAGTTACTTTGGTGAGCAGTTCTTC
V gene: TRBV12-3/TRBV12-4; D gene: TRBD1; clone size: few; J gene: TRBJ2-1; CDR3 protein: CASSLGQQGAVEQFF; CDR3 DNA: TGTGCCAGCAGTTTAGGACAACAGGGGGCTGTTGAGCAGTTCTTC
V gene: TRBV6-2/TRBV6-3; D gene: TRBD2; clone size: -; J gene: TRBJ2-3; CDR3 protein: CASSSPGTSGKGAQYF; CDR3 DNA: TGTGCCAGCAGTTCCCCCGGGACTAGCGGGAAAGGGGCGCAGTATTTT
V gene: TRBV24-1; D gene: -; clone size: -; J gene: TRBJ2-3; CDR3 protein: CATSEATDTQYF; CDR3 DNA: TGTGCCACCAGTGAAGCCACAGATACGCAGTATTTT
V gene: TRBV5-1; D gene: -; clone size: few; J gene: TRBJ2-5; CDR3 protein: CASSLAGSSIETQYF; CDR3 DNA: TGCGCCAGCAGCTTGGCGGGGTCTTCCATAGAGACCCAGTACTTC
V gene: TRBV12-3/TRBV12-4; D gene: -; clone size: -; J gene: TRBJ2-1; CDR3 protein: CVSSLRTNEQFF; CDR3 DNA: TGTGTCAGCAGTTTACGGACGAATGAGCAGTTCTTC
V gene: TRBV30; D gene: TRBD1; clone size: many; J gene: TRBJ1-2; CDR3 protein: CAWRGTGPYGYTF; CDR3 DNA: TGTGCCTGGAGGGGGACAGGGCCCTATGGCTACACCTTC
V gene: TRBV7-2; D gene: -; clone size: many; J gene: TRBJ1-6; CDR3 protein: CASTPGNSPLHF; CDR3 DNA: TGTGCCAGCACCCCAGGGAATTCACCCCTCCACTTT
V gene: TRBV28; D gene: -; clone size: many; J gene: TRBJ2-5; CDR3 protein: CASSPRTAQETQYF; CDR3 DNA: TGTGCCAGCAGTCCACGGACAGCTCAAGAGACCCAGTACTTC
V gene: TRBV11-2; D gene: TRBD1; clone size: few; J gene: TRBJ1-1; CDR3 protein: CATRTGIGNTEAFF; CDR3 DNA: TGTGCCACCCGGACAGGGATTGGGAACACTGAAGCTTTCTTT
V gene: TRBV12-3/TRBV12-4; D gene: -; clone size: many; J gene: TRBJ2-7; CDR3 protein: CASSHGLWQYF; CDR3 DNA: TGTGCCAGCAGTCACGGACTGTGGCAGTACTTC
V gene: TRBV7-2; D gene: -; clone size: few; J gene: TRBJ2-3; CDR3 protein: CASENWGRTDTQYF; CDR3 DNA: TGTGCCAGCGAGAACTGGGGGCGAACAGATACGCAGTATTTT
V gene: TRBV12-3/TRBV12-4; D gene: TRBD2; clone size: many; J gene: TRBJ2-7; CDR3 protein: CACGVAGGRGGQYF; CDR3 DNA: TGTGCCTGTGGGGTAGCGGGGGGTCGTGGAGGGCAGTACTTC
V gene: TRBV29-1; D gene: -; clone size: -; J gene: TRBJ1-1; CDR3 protein: CSALDGSLNTEAFF; CDR3 DNA: TGCAGCGCCCTGGACGGAAGTTTGAACACTGAAGCTTTCTTT
V gene: TRBV20-1; D gene: -; clone size: -; J gene: TRBJ1-2; CDR3 protein: CSARDRRGGNGYTF; CDR3 DNA: TGCAGTGCTAGAGATCGGCGGGGGGGGAATGGCTACACCTTC
V gene: TRBV10-3; D gene: -; clone size: -; J gene: TRBJ2-7; CDR3 protein: CAIRADYEQYF; CDR3 DNA: TGTGCCATCAGGGCAGACTACGAGCAGTACTTC
V gene: TRBV5-1; D gene: TRBD2; clone size: few; J gene: TRBJ2-3; CDR3 protein: CASSLGLAPDTQYF; CDR3 DNA: TGCGCCAGCAGCTTGGGACTAGCTCCGGATACGCAGTATTTT
V gene: TRBV29-1; D gene: -; clone size: many; J gene: TRBJ2-1; CDR3 protein: CSVGEVWSYYNEQFF; CDR3 DNA: TGCAGCGTTGGTGAAGTGTGGTCATACTACAATGAGCAGTTCTTC
V gene: TRBV6-1; D gene: -; clone size: few; J gene: TRBJ2-2; CDR3 protein: CASSVQFDRPGELFF; CDR3 DNA: TGTGCCAGCAGTGTTCAGTTCGACAGGCCCGGGGAGCTGTTTTTT
V gene: TRBV7-2; D gene: -; clone size: -; J gene: TRBJ1-2; CDR3 protein: CASSLGPVPGYGYTF; CDR3 DNA: TGTGCCAGCAGCTTAGGTCCGGTTCCGGGCTATGGCTACACCTTC
V gene: TRBV29-1; D gene: -; clone size: few; J gene: TRBJ2-3; CDR3 protein: CSARIGGRSTDTQYF; CDR3 DNA: TGCAGCGCCCGAATAGGGGGGCGTAGCACAGATACGCAGTATTTT
V gene: TRBV6-5; D gene: TRBD1; clone size: -; J gene: TRBJ1-5; CDR3 protein: CASSYRTGDQPQHF; CDR3 DNA: TGTGCCAGCAGTTACCGGACAGGGGATCAGCCCCAGCATTTT
V gene: TRBV12-3/TRBV12-4; D gene: -; clone size: many; J gene: TRBJ2-1; CDR3 protein: CASSFYLMRGDYNEQFF; CDR3 DNA: TGTGCCAGCAGTTTTTACCTCATGAGGGGGGACTACAATGAGCAGTTCTTC
V gene: TRBV12-3/TRBV12-4; D gene: -; clone size: few; J gene: TRBJ1-5; CDR3 protein: CASSPLFDRPNQPQHF; CDR3 DNA: TGTGCCAGCAGCCCTCTATTTGACAGACCCAATCAGCCCCAGCATTTT
V gene: TRBV28; D gene: -; clone size: few; J gene: TRBJ2-1; CDR3 protein: CASSLYPSGNEQFF; CDR3 DNA: TGTGCCAGCAGTTTATACCCTTCGGGGAATGAGCAGTTCTTC
V gene: TRBV7-2; D gene: -; clone size: many; J gene: TRBJ2-7; CDR3 protein: CASSLNRDYEQYF; CDR3 DNA: TGTGCCAGCAGCTTGAACCGAGATTACGAGCAGTACTTC